Presented here are 23 T cell receptor beta chains from one specimen sequenced in a study of technical replicates of blood from a few donors (dated by TCRdb to 2016 to 2017). Library construction relied on the immunoSEQ multiplex PCR assay. TCRdb took over this immuneACCESS table, retaining in-frame rearrangements with V and J assigned. Such tables are incomplete; in checked studies, under half of the missing clones stem from an unresolved V gene, and the remainder is unexplained. For this sample there are more than 90,000 clones; roughly 95% appear just once. The ten largest account for 0.21% of the sample. The sample comprised T cells isolated from PBMCs. These receptors all stem from a human donor in good health.

The chain is built from TRBV7-6 and TRBJ1-1; D gene unclear. This CDR3 has 17 residues. The V and J ends lost 2 bases and 5 bases respectively, with 21 bases between them. The germline V gene has CDR1 SGHVS and CDR2 FNYEAQ. The CDR3 DNA reads TGTGCCAGCAGCTTACGAAGGATTGGCTGGCGGAAGACTGAAGCTTTCTTT. Its translation is CASSLRRIGWRKTEAFF.

The CDR3 region has the DNA TGCGCCAGCAGCTTCATACTCGGCACAGATACGCAGTATTTT. This encodes CASSFILGTDTQYF. V and J are TRBV5-1 and TRBJ2-3; D not resolved. The V gene lost 2 bases and the J gene lost 1 base, with 8 bases spanning the gap. CDR1 is SGHRS and CDR2 is YFSETQ in the germline V gene. This CDR3 contains 14 residues.

This sequence joins TRBV15 and TRBJ2-2, with unresolved D. Germline assignment: CDR1 LNHNV and CDR2 YYDKDF (reference sequence). This CDR3 has 15 amino acids. Trimming stripped 0 bases from V and 1 base from J, with 6 bases between. The CDR3 DNA reads TGTGCCACCAGCAGAGAGCGTTGGAACACCGGGGAGCTGTTTTTT. Protein: CATSRERWNTGELFF.

This chain uses TRBV2 with TRBJ1-1; D not resolved. Germline CDR1 SNHLY, CDR2 FYNNEI. The CDR3 consists of 15 residues. Trimming cost V 0 bases and J 4 bases, with 12 bases left between them. The DNA for the CDR3 is TGTGCCAGCAGTGAAGCGCGAGGGTTCGGCACTGAAGCTTTCTTT. The encoded protein is CASSEARGFGTEAFF. Filled out from reference TRBV2 and TRBJ1-1, the complete variable domain reads EPEVTQTPSHQVTQMGQEVILRCVPISNHLYFYWYRQILGQKVEFLVSFYNNEISEKSEIFDDQFSVERPDGSNFTLKIRSTKLEDSAMYFCASSEARGFGTEAFFGQGTRLTVV.

The V gene is TRBV6-1, the J gene TRBJ1-5; no clear D gene. The length of the CDR3 is 13 residues. The V end lost 2 bases, the J end lost 3 bases, and 5 bases lay between the germline ends. Germline loops: CDR1 MNHNS, CDR2 SASEGT. The CDR3 DNA sequence: TGTGCCAGCAGTGAAATAGACAATCAGCCCCAGCATTTT. Translation gives CASSEIDNQPQHF.

The J gene is TRBJ2-5, the V gene TRBV5-1; perhaps TRBD1 as D (7 bases). The V and J ends lost 3 bases and 2 bases respectively, with 11 bases between them. In germline, CDR1 is SGHRS, CDR2 YFSETQ. CDR3 length: 14 residues. The CDR3 loop is CASSSQGGQETQYF. The DNA of the CDR3 is TGCGCCAGCAGCTCTCAGGGGGGTCAAGAGACCCAGTACTTC.

This clone was counted once. The rearrangement uses TRBV5-1 and TRBJ2-1, with 11 positions matching TRBD2. CDR3 length equals 14 residues. CDR1 is SGHRS, CDR2 YFSETQ, per germline. V gave up 1 base and J gave up 6 bases; unmatched junction bases: 0. CDR3: CASSLLAGGNEQFF. CDR3 nucleotides: TGCGCCAGCAGCTTGCTAGCGGGGGGCAATGAGCAGTTCTTC.

The chain links TRBV12-2 to TRBJ2-1; TRBD2, the table's D call, was not compared with the DNA. TRBV12-2 is reported as a pseudogene. This CDR3 has 20 residues. CDR3 coding DNA: TGTGCAAGTCGCTTAGCACCGGTACTAGCGGGTGCTAATTCCTACAATGAGCAGTTCTTC. The encoded protein is CASRLAPVLAGANSYNEQFF.

V is TRBV29-1 and J is TRBJ2-2; D uncertain. The V gene lost 4 bases and the J gene lost 4 bases, with 4 bases spanning the gap. The CDR3 consists of 11 residues. CDR1 SQVTM and CDR2 ANQGSEA come from the germline V gene. The CDR3 nucleotides are TGCAGCGTTGTAGTCACCGGGGAGCTGTTTTTT. Translated, it gives CSVVVTGELFF.

This clone was recorded only once. The V gene is TRBV11-2, the J gene TRBJ1-5; D is unclear. The CDR3 has 12 amino acids. Germline CDR1 SGHAT, CDR2 FQNNGV. The V and J ends lost 4 bases and 4 bases respectively, with 5 bases between them. CDR3: CASSSTNQPQHF. The CDR3 region has the DNA TGTGCCAGCAGCTCGACAAATCAGCCCCAGCATTTT.

The V call is TRBV7-2, the J call TRBJ1-5; 7 bases align to TRBD1. The CDR3 spans 13 residues. Germline assignment: CDR1 SGHTA and CDR2 FQGNSA. Trimming at V came to 1 base and at J to 7 bases, leaving 1 base not matched to a gene. The CDR3 here is CASSLGQGQPQHF. For the CDR3, the DNA is TGTGCCAGCAGCTTAGGACAGGGACAGCCCCAGCATTTT.

CDR3 region: CASSKLIGGDTGELFF. CDR3 DNA sequence: TGCGCCAGCAGTAAATTGATAGGGGGAGACACCGGGGAGCTGTTTTTT. The chain couples TRBV4-1 to TRBJ2-2; D perhaps matches TRBD1 (6 bases). The V end lost 6 bases, the J end lost 3 bases, and 17 bases lay between the germline ends. The CDR3 loop spans 16 amino acids. The germline gives CDR1 MGHRA, CDR2 YSYEKL.

The chain couples TRBV28 to TRBJ2-2, with 8 positions matching TRBD1. Germline V CDR1 and CDR2: MDHEN, SYDVKM. The CDR3 is made up of 14 amino acids. The V and J ends lost 7 bases and 6 bases, in that order; junction bases with no gene match: 7. CDR3 DNA sequence: TGTGCCAGCACTCAAGGACAGGGACCCGGGGAGCTGTTTTTT. It yields the protein CASTQGQGPGELFF.

The chain links TRBV5-1 to TRBJ1-2; 7 bases map to TRBD1. Losses at the gene ends were 5 bases for V and 1 base for J; bases not matched to a gene: 5. The CDR3 spans 14 residues. CDR1 SGHRS and CDR2 YFSETQ come from the germline V gene. Here the CDR3 DNA reads TGCGCCAGCAGACTGACAGGGTATAACTATGGCTACACCTTC. Its protein is CASRLTGYNYGYTF.

V and J are TRBV10-2 and TRBJ2-5; 11 bases are a match to TRBD2. V dropped 4 bases and J dropped 4; count of bases not matched to a gene: 5. The CDR3 runs 15 residues. Germline assignment: CDR1 WSHSY and CDR2 SAAADI. The CDR3 loop reads CASSGVAGGVETQYF. The CDR3, as DNA: TGCGCCAGCAGTGGAGTAGCGGGAGGGGTAGAGACCCAGTACTTC.

The J gene is TRBJ2-5, the V gene TRBV2; 14 nucleotides match TRBD2. There are 16 residues in the CDR3. With 5 bases clipped from V and 4 bases from J, the junction kept 6 bases outside the gene matches. Germline V gene lookup returns CDR1 SNHLY and CDR2 FYNNEI. CDR3 nucleotide sequence: TGTGCCAGCAGTCCGACTAGCGGGGGGGCCGTAGAGACCCAGTACTTC. Its protein is CASSPTSGGAVETQYF.

The chain couples TRBV10-2 to TRBJ1-2; D gene uncertain. CDR1 and CDR2 from the germline V gene are WSHSY and SAAADI. The CDR3 consists of 15 residues. Deletions cut 2 bases from V and 4 bases from J, with 14 bases between. CDR3 DNA: TGCGCCAGCAGTGAGATCAGGTCTCCCTTCTATGGCTACACCTTC. Protein sequence: CASSEIRSPFYGYTF.

V usage is TRBV5-1 and J usage is TRBJ1-5; 7 bases are a match to TRBD1. Germline assignment: CDR1 SGHRS and CDR2 YFSETQ. The CDR3 extends over 14 amino acids. V lost 7 bases, J lost 3 bases, and 7 bases stayed unmatched. DNA of the CDR3: TGCGCCAGCTCCCTTGGACAGGCCAATCAGCCCCAGCATTTT. Encoded protein: CASSLGQANQPQHF.

The chain carries TRBV5-1 and TRBJ2-4, with 9 bases lining up with TRBD2. CDR3 length: 14 residues. The V gene's germline CDR1 is SGHRS and CDR2 YFSETQ. V shed 2 bases, J shed 14 bases, and the junction held 11 bases outside the gene matches. CDR3 bases: TGCGCCAGCAGCTTTTCTAGCGGGAATGAGGGGAAGTACTTC. It translates to CASSFSSGNEGKYF.

The chain couples TRBV19 to TRBJ1-1; D is unresolved. The germline V gene has CDR1 LNHDA and CDR2 SQIVND (reference sequence). The V and J ends lost 5 bases and 2 bases respectively, with 12 bases between them. The CDR3 runs to 14 residues. In nucleotides, the CDR3 is TGTGCCAGTAGTGTTTCAGGCCTTAACACTGAAGCTTTCTTT. Protein product: CASSVSGLNTEAFF.

The chain uses TRBV9 and TRBJ2-7; 7 bases line up with TRBD1. The germline CDR1 and CDR2 sequences are SGDLS and YYNGEE. The CDR3 is made up of 15 amino acids. The V gene end was trimmed by 3 bases and the J gene end by 0 bases; junction bases not matched to a gene: 6. The CDR3 DNA follows: TGTGCCAGCAGCGAGACAGGGCTGAGCTCCTACGAGCAGTACTTC. Its protein is CASSETGLSSYEQYF.

This rearrangement joins TRBV5-1 to TRBJ2-2; 7 bases align to TRBD1. Germline trimming cut 4 bases from V and 1 base from J; bases unmatched to any gene: 4. This CDR3 region has 15 residues. The germline V gene has CDR1 SGHRS and CDR2 YFSETQ. This CDR3 reads CASSPGTVNTGELFF. The CDR3 coding sequence is TGCGCCAGCAGCCCCGGGACAGTGAACACCGGGGAGCTGTTTTTT.

This chain joins TRBV5-1 and TRBJ2-7; D is unresolved. Trimming removed 0 bases at V and 2 bases at J, with 6 bases between. The CDR3 totals 13 residues. Germline V gene lookup returns CDR1 SGHRS and CDR2 YFSETQ. This CDR3 is CASSLDRTYEQYF. The CDR3 bases are TGCGCCAGCAGCTTGGACAGAACCTACGAGCAGTACTTC.